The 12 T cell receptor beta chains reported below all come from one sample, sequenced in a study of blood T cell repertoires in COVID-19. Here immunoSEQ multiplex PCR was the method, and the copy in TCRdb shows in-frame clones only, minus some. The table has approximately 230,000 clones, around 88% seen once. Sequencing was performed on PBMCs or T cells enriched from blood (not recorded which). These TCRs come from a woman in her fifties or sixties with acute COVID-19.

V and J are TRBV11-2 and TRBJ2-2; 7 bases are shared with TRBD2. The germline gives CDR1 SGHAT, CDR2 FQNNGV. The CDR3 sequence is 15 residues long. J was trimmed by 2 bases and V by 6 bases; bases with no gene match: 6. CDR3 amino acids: CASRYSGLNTGELFF. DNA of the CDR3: TGTGCCAGCAGATACTCGGGACTAAACACCGGGGAGCTGTTTTTT.

For the CDR3, the DNA is TGTGCCAGCAGCGCGGACAGGGTGAACACCGGGGAGCTGTTTTTT. This sequence encodes CASSADRVNTGELFF. The rearrangement joins TRBV7-2 to TRBJ2-2, with TRBD1 matching 8 bases. The V gene end was trimmed by 5 bases and the J gene end by 1 base; junction bases not matched to a gene: 3. The germline gives CDR1 SGHTA, CDR2 FQGNSA. There are 15 residues in the CDR3.

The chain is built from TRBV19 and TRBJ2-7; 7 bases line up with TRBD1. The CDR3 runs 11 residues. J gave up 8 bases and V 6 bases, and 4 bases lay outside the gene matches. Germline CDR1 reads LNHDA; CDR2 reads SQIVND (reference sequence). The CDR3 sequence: CASRYRGQQYF. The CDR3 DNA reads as TGTGCCAGTAGGTACAGGGGACAGCAGTACTTC.

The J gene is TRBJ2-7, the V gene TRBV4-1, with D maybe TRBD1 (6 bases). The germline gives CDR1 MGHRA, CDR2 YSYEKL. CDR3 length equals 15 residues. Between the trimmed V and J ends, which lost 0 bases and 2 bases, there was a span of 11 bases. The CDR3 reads CASSQEKDRPYEQYF. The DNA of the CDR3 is TGCGCCAGCAGCCAAGAGAAGGACAGACCCTACGAGCAGTACTTC.

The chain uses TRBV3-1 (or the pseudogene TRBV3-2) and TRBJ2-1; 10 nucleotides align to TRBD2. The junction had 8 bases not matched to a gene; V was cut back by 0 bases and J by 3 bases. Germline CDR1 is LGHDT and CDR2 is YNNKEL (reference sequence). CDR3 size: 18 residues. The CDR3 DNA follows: TGTGCCAGCAGCCAAGAGCATTGTAGGACTAGCGGCTACAATGAGCAGTTCTTC. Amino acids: CASSQEHCRTSGYNEQFF.

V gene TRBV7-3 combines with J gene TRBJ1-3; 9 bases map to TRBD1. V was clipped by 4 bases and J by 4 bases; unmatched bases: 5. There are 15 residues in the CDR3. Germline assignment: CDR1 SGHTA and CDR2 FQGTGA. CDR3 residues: CASSSNRGPGNTIYF. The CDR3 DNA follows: TGTGCCAGCAGCTCGAACAGGGGGCCAGGAAACACCATATATTTT.

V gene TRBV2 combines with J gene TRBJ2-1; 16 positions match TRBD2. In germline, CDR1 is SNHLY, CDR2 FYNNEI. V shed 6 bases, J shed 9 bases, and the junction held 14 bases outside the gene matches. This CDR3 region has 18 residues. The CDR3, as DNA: TGTGCCAGCAGACGGCCCCCGGGACTAGCGGGAGGGCCGGGTGAGCAGTTCTTC. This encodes CASRRPPGLAGGPGEQFF. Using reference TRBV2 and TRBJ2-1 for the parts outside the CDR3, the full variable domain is EPEVTQTPSHQVTQMGQEVILRCVPISNHLYFYWYRQILGQKVEFLVSFYNNEISEKSEIFDDQFSVERPDGSNFTLKIRSTKLEDSAMYFCASRRPPGLAGGPGEQFFGPGTRLTVL.

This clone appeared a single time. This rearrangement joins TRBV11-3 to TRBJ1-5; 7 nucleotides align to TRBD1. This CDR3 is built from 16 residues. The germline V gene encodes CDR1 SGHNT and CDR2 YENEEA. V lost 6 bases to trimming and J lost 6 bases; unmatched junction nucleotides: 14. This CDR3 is CASRKDRVRYRQPQHF. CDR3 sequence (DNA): TGTGCCAGCAGGAAAGACAGGGTCCGATACCGTCAGCCCCAGCATTTT. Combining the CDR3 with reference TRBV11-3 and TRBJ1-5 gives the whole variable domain EAGVVQSPRYKIIEKKQPVAFWCNPISGHNTLYWYLQNLGQGPELLIRYENEEAVDDSQLPKDRFSAERLKGVDSTLKIQPAELGDSAVYLCASRKDRVRYRQPQHFGDGTRLSIL.

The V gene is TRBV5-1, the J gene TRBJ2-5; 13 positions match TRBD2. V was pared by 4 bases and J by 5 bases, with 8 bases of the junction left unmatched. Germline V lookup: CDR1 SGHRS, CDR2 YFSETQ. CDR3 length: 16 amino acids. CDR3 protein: CASSGALAGGPETQYF. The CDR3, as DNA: TGCGCCAGCAGCGGGGCACTAGCGGGAGGGCCGGAGACCCAGTACTTC.

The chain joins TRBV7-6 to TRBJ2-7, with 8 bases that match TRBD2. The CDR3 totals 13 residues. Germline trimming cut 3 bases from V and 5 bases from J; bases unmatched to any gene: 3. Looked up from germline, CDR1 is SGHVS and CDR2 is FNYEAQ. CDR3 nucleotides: TGTGCCAGCAGCTTGGCGGGGGGCCACGAGCAGTACTTC. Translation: CASSLAGGHEQYF.

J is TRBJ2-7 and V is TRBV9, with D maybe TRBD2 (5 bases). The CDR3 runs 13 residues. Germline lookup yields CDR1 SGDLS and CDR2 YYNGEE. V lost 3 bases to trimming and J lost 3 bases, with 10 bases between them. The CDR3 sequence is CASSGGEGYEQYF. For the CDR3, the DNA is TGTGCCAGCAGCGGAGGAGAGGGCTACGAGCAGTACTTC.

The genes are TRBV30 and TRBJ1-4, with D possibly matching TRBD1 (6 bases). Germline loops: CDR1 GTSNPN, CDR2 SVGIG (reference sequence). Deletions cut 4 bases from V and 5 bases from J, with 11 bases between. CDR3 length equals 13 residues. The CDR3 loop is CAWTMGANEKLFF. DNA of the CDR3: TGTGCCTGGACCATGGGGGCGAATGAAAAACTGTTTTTT.